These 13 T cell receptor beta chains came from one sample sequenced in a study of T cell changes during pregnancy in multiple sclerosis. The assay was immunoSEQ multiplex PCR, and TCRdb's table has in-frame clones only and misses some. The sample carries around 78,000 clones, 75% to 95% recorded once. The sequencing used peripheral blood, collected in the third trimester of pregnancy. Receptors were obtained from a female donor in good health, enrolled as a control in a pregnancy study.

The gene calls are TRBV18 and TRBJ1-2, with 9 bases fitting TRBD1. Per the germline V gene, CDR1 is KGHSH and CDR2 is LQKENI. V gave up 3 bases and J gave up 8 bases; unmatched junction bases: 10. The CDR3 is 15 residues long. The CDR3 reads CASSPNSQGAQGYTF. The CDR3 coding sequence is TGTGCCAGCTCACCGAACTCACAGGGGGCGCAGGGCTACACCTTC. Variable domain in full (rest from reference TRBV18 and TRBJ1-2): NAGVMQNPRHLVRRRGQEARLRCSPMKGHSHVYWYRQLPEEGLKFMVYLQKENIIDESGMPKERFSAEFPKEGPSILRIQQVVRGDSAAYFCASSPNSQGAQGYTFGSGTRLTVV.

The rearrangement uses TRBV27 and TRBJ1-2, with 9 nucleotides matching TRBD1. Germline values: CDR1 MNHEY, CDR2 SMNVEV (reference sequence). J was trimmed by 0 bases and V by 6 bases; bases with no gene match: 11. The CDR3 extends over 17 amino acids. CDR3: CASRQGASLPSNYGYTF. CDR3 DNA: TGTGCCAGCAGACAGGGGGCGAGCCTACCTTCTAACTATGGCTACACCTTC.

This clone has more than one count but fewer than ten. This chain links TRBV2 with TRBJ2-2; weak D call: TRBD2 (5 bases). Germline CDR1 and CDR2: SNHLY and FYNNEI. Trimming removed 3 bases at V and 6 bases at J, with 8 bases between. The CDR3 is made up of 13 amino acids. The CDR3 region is CASSDKLAGELFF. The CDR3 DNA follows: TGTGCCAGCAGTGATAAACTAGCCGGGGAGCTGTTTTTT.

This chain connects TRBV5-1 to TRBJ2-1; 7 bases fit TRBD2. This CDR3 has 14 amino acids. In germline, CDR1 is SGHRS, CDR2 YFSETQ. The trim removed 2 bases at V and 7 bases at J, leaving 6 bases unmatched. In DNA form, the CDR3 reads TGCGCCAGCAGCTTCAGCGGGATGGGGAATGAGCAGTTCTTC. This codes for CASSFSGMGNEQFF.

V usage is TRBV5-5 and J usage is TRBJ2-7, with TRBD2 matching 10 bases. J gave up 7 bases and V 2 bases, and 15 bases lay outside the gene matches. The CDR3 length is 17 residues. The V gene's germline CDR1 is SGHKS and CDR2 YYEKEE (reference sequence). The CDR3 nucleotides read TGTGCCAGCAGCTTACGACCCGGCCCTAGCGGGAGAGGAGAGCAGTACTTC. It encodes CASSLRPGPSGRGEQYF.

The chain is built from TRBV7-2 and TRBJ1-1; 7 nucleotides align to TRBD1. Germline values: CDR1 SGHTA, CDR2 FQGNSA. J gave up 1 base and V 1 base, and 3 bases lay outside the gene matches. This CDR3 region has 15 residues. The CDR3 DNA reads TGTGCCAGCAGCTTAGTAGGGACAGAGAACACTGAAGCTTTCTTT. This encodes CASSLVGTENTEAFF.

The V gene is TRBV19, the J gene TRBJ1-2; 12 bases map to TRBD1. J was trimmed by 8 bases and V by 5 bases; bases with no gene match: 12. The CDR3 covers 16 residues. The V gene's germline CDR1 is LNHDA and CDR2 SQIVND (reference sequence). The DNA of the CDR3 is TGTGCCAGTAGTGCCCCCTCCGGGACAGGGGGCGGGGGCTACACCTTC. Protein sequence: CASSAPSGTGGGGYTF.

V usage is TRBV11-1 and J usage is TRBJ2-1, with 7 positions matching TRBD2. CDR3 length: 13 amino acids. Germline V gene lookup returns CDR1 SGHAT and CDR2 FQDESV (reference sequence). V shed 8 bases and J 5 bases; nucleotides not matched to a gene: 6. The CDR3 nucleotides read TGTGCCAGCGGAGATGGGACTAACAATGAGCAGTTCTTC. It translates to CASGDGTNNEQFF. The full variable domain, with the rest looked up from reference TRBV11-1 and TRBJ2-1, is EAEVAQSPRYKITEKSQAVAFWCDPISGHATLYWYRQILGQGPELLVQFQDESVVDDSQLPKDRFSAERLKGVDSTLKIQPAELGDSAMYLCASGDGTNNEQFFGPGTRLTVL.

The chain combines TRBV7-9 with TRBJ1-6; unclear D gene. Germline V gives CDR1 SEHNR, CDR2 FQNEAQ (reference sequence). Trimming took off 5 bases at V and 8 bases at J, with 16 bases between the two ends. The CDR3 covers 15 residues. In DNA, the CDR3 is TGTGCCAGCAGCACCCGCCAGGAGGTCGATTCACCCCTCCACTTT. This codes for CASSTRQEVDSPLHF. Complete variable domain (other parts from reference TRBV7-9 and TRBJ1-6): DTGVSQNPRHKITKRGQNVTFRCDPISEHNRLYWYRQTLGQGPEFLTYFQNEAQLEKSRLLSDRFSAERPKGSFSTLEIQRTEQGDSAMYLCASSTRQEVDSPLHFGNGTRLTVT.

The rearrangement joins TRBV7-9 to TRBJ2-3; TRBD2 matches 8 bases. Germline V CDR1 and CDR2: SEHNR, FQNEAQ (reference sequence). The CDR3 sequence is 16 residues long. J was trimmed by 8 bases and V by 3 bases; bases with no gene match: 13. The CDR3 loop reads CASSFTSGVIDFTQYF. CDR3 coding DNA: TGTGCCAGCAGCTTTACTAGCGGAGTTATTGACTTTACGCAGTATTTT.

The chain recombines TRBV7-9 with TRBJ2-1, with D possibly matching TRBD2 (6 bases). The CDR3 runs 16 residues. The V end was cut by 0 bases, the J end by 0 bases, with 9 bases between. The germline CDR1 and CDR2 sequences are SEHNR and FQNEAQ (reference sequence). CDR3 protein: CASSLAGGPSYNEQFF. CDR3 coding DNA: TGTGCCAGCAGCTTAGCGGGGGGACCCTCCTACAATGAGCAGTTCTTC.

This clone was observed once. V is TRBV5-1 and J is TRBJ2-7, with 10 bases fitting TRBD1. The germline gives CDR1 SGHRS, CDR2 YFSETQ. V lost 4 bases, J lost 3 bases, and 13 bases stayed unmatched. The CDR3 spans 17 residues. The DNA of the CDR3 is TGCGCCAGCAGCCACATCCGGGACAGGGGTAGGGTCTACGAGCAGTACTTC. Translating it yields CASSHIRDRGRVYEQYF.

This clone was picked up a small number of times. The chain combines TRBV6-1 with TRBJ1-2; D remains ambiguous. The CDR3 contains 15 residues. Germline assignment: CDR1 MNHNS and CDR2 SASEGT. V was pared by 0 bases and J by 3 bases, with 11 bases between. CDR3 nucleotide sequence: TGTGCCAGCAGTGAAGCGCGAGGGTTCCACTATGGCTACACCTTC. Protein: CASSEARGFHYGYTF.